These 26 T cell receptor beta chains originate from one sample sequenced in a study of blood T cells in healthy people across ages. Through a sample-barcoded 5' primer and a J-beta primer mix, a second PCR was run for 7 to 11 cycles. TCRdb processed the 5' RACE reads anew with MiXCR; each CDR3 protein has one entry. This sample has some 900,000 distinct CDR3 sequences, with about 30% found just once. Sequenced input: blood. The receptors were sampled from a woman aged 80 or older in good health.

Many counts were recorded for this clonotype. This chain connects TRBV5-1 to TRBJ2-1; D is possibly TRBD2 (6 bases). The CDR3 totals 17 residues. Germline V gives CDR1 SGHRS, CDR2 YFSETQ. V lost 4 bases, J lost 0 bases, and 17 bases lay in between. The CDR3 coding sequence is TGCGCCAGCAGCCCCCCCAGATTAGCGGTCTCCTACAATGAGCAGTTCTTC. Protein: CASSPPRLAVSYNEQFF.

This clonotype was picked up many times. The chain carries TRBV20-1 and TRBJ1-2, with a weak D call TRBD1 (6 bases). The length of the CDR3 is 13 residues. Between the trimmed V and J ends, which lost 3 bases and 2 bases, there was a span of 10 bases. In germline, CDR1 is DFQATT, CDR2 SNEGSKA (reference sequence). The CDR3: CSASWQGNYGYTF. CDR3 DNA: TGCAGTGCTAGTTGGCAGGGGAACTATGGCTACACCTTC.

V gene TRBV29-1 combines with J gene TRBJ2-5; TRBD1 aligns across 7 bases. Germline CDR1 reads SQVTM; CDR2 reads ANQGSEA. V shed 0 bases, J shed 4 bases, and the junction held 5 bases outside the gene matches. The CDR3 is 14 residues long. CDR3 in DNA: TGCAGCGTTGAAGATACAGGGACAGTAGAGACCCAGTACTTC. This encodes CSVEDTGTVETQYF.

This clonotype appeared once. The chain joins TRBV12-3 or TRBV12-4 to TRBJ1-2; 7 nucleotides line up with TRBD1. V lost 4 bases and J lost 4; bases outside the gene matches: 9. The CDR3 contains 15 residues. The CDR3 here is CASSSQGGPLYGYTF. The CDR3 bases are TGTGCCAGCAGTTCCCAGGGGGGCCCCCTCTATGGCTACACCTTC.

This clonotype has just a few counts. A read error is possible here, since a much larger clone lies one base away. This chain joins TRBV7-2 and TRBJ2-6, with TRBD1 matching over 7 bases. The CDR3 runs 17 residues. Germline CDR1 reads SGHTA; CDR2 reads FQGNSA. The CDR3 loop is CASSLGQGGSGANVRTF. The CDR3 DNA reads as TGTGCCAGCAGCTTAGGACAGGGCGGATCTGGGGCCAACGTCCGGACTTTC.

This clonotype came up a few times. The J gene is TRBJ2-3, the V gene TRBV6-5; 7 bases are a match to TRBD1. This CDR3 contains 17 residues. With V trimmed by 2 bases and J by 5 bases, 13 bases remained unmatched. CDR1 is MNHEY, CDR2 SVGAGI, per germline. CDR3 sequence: CASSYRTRQGYIDTQYF. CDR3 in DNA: TGTGCCAGCAGTTACCGAACGAGACAGGGTTATATAGATACGCAGTATTTT.

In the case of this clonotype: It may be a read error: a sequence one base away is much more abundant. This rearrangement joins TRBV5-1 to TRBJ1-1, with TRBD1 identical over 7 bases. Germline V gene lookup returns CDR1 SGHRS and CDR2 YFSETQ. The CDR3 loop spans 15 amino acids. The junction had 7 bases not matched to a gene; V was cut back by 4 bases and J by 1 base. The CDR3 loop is CASSRLTGRNTEAFF. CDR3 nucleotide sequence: TGCGCCAGCAGCCGTCTGACAGGGAGGAACACTGAAGCTTTCTTT.

CDR3 sequence: CASSRPRSSYEQYF. The CDR3 DNA follows: TGTGCCAGCAGCCGCCCAAGGAGCTCCTACGAGCAGTACTTC. This chain links TRBV14 with TRBJ2-7; D remains unclear. The length of the CDR3 is 14 residues. The germline gives CDR1 SGHDN, CDR2 FVKESK. V shed 4 bases and J shed 0 bases, with 10 bases lying between them.

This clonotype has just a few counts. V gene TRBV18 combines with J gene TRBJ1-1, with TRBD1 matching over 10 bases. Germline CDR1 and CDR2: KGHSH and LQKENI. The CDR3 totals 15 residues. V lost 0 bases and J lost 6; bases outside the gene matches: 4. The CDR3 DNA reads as TGTGCCAGCTCACCACCGGGACAGGGGAGGGCTGAAGCTTTCTTT. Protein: CASSPPGQGRAEAFF.

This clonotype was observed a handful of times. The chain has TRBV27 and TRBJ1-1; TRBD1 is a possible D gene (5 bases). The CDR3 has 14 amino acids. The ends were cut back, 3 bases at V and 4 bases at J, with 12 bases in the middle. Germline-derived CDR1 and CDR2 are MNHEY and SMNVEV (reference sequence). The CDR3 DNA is TGTGCCAGCAGTTTTTGGCAGGGTACCACTGAAGCTTTCTTT. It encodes CASSFWQGTTEAFF.

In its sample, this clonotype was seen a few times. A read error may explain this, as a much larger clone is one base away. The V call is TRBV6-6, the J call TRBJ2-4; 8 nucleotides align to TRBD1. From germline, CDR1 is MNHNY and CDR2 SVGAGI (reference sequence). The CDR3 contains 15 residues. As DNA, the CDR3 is TGTGCCAGCAGCTCGCGTCCGGGACAGGTGTACGAGCAGGACTTC. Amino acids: CASSSRPGQVYEQDF.

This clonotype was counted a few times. CDR3 sequence: CASSLIGREAFF. DNA for the CDR3: TGTGCCAGCAGTTTGATTGGAAGGGAGGCTTTCTTT. J is TRBJ1-1 and V is TRBV28; D not resolved. Germline-derived CDR1 and CDR2 are MDHEN and SYDVKM. The CDR3 consists of 12 residues. With 3 bases removed from V and 11 bases from J, the gap between germline ends came to 13 bases.

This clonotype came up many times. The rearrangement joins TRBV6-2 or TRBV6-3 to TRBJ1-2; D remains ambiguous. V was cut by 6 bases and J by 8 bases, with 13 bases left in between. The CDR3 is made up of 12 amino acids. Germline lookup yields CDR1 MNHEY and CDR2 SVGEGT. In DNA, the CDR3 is TGTGCCAGCAGAAACACAATACTCGGCTACACCTTC. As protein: CASRNTILGYTF.

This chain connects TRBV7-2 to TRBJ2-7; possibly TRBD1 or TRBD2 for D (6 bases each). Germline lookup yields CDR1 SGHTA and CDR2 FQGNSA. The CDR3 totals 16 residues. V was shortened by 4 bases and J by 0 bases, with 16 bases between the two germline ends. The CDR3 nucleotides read TGTGCCAGCAGCTCTAAGGGGGGCGTTAGCTCCTACGAGCAGTACTTC. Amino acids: CASSSKGGVSSYEQYF.

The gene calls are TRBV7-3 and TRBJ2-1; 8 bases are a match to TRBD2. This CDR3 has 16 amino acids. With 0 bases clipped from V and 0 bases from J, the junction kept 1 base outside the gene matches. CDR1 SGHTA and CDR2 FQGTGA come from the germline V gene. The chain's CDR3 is CASSLTAGGSYNEQFF. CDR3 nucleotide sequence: TGTGCCAGCAGCTTAACCGCGGGGGGCTCCTACAATGAGCAGTTCTTC.

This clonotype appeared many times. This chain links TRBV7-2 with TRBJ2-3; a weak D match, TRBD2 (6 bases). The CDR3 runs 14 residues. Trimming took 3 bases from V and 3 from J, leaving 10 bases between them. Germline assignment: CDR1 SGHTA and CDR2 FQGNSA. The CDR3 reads CASSFNAGTDTQYF. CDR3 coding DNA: TGTGCCAGCAGCTTTAATGCGGGAACAGATACGCAGTATTTT.

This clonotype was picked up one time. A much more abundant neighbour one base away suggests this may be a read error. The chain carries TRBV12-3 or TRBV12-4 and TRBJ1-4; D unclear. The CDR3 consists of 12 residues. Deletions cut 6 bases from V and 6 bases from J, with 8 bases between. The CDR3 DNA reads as TGTGCCAGCAGCCTGTTAGATGAAAAACTGTTTTTT. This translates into CASSLLDEKLFF.

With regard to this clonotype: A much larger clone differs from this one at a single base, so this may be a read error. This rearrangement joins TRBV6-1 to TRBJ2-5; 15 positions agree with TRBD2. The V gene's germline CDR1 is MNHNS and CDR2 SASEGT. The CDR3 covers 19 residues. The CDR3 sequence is CVSSRGLAGGRLYQETQYF. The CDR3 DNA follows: TGTGTCAGCAGTCGTGGACTAGCGGGGGGGCGGTTGTACCAAGAGACCCAGTACTTC.

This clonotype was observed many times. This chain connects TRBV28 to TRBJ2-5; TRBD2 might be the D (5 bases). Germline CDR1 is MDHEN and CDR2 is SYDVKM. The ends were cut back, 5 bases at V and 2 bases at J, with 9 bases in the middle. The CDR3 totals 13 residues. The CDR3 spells CASSPPGQETQYF. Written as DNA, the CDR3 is TGTGCCAGCAGTCCGCCGGGACAAGAGACCCAGTACTTC.

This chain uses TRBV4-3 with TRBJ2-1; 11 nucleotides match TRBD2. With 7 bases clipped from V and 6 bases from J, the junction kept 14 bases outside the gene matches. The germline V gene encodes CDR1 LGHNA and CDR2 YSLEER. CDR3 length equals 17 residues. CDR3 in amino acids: CASNPHFLSGRVNEQFF. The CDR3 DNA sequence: TGCGCCAGCAACCCACACTTCCTTAGCGGGAGGGTCAATGAGCAGTTCTTC.

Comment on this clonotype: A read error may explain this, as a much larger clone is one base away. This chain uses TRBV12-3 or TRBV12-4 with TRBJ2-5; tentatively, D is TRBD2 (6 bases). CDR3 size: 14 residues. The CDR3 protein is CASRLVGGVETQYF. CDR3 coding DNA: TGTGCCAGCAGGTTAGTTGGAGGGGTAGAGACCCAGTACTTC.

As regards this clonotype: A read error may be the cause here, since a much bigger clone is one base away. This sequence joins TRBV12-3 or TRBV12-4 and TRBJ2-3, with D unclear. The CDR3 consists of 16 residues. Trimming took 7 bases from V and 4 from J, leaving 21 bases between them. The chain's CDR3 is CASNNWHFSGADTQYF. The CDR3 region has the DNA TGTGCCAGCAACAATTGGCACTTCTCCGGCGCAGATACGCAGTATTTT.

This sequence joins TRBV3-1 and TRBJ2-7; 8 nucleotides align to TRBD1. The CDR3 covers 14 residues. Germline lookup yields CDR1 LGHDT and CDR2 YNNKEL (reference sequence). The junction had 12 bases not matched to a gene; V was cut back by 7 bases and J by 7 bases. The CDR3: CASNYTDRANEQYF. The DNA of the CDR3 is TGTGCCAGCAACTACACGGACAGGGCCAATGAGCAGTACTTC.

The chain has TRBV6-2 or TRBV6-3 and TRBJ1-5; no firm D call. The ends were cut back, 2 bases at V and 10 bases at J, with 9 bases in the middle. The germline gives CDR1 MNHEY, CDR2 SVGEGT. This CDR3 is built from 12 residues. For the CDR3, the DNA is TGTGCCAGCAGTTACCCAGCGGCCCCCCAGCATTTT. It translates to CASSYPAAPQHF.

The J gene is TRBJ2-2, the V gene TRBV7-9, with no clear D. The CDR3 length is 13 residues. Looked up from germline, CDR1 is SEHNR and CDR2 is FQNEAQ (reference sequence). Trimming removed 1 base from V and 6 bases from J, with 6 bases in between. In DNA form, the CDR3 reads TGTGCCAGCAGCTTAGAGGCGGCCGGGGAGCTGTTTTTT. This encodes CASSLEAAGELFF.

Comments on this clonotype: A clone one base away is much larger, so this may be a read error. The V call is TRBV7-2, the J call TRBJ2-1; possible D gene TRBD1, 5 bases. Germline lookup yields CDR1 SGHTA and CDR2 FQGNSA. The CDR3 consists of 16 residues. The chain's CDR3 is CAGSLHGAASYNEQFF. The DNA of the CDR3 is TGTGCCGGCAGCTTGCATGGGGCCGCCTCCTACAATGAGCAGTTCTTC.